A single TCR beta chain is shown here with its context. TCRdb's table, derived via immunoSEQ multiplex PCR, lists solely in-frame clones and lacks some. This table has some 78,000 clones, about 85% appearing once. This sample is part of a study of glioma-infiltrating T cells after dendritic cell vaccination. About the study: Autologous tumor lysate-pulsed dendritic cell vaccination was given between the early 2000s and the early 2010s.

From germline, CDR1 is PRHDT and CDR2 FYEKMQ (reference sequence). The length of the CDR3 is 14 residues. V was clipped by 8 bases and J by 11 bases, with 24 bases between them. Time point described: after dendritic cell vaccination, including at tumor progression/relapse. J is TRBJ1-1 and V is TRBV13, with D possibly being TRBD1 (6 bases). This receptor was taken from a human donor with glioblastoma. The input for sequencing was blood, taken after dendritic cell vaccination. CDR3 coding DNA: TGTGCCAGCTCCCTTGGCCAGGGGCTCTTCGAGGCTTTCTTT. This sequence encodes CASSLGQGLFEAFF.